This T cell receptor beta chain was documented in a study of blood T cell repertoires in COVID-19. About the study: The United States, Italy and Spain supplied acute and convalescent COVID-19 samples. PBMCs, B-cell-depleted T cells, or T cells provided the cDNA or gDNA that made up the material.

Germline trimming cut 3 bases from V and 7 bases from J; bases unmatched to any gene: 8. Germline V lookup: CDR1 DFQATT, CDR2 SNEGSKA (reference sequence). CDR3 length: 14 amino acids. Participant-reported clinical history was the basis for cohort assignment. As processed by the authors: Reference gene primers were amplified, and this amplification served to estimate nucleated cell counts. Profiled with immunoSEQ multiplex PCR; TCRdb holds only in-frame clones, not every one. V, J and clone size were drawn from that table, and D and trimming were deduced from the DNA. Of roughly 250,000 clones in the sample, more than 85% were seen once.

Sequencing input: PBMCs or T cells enriched from blood (not recorded which). The chain recombines TRBV20-1 with TRBJ2-1; TRBD2 matches 8 bases. The origin of this receptor is a woman between 50 and 59 years old who had recovered from COVID-19. The CDR3 nucleotides read TGCAGTGCTAGTCTCCTCGGGGGGGGGAATGAGCAGTTCTTC. Amino acid sequence: CSASLLGGGNEQFF.